This T cell receptor beta chain came from a study of Tregs in tolerant kidney transplant recipients. Findings and caveats of the study: No direct test of biological reproducibility was done here. The small number of patients limits these findings pending further validation. The most relevant donor-specific Treg TCRbeta repertoire apparently came from expansion with activated donor B cells.

Profiling relied on immunoSEQ multiplex PCR, and the TCRdb table lists in-frame clones only, not all of them. The data show around 230,000 clones, 84% seen once. Trimming stripped 7 bases from V and 7 bases from J, with 16 bases between. CDR3 length: 13 amino acids. Germline CDR1 MNHNS, CDR2 SASEGT. With regard to this clone: Antigen: not known.

CD4+CD25+CD127- Tregs, CD4+CD25- non-Tregs, CD4 and CD8 cells were sorted. The sample consisted of CD4+ T cells from blood. V gene TRBV6-1 combines with J gene TRBJ1-2; no reliable D call. The TCR comes from a human donor in good health. Here the CDR3 DNA reads TGTGCCAGCAAATCGGATCCTCTGGGTGGCTACACCTTC. Its translation is CASKSDPLGGYTF.